The rows below give T cell receptor beta chains drawn from one sample of a study of blood T cell repertoires in COVID-19. TCRdb's copy holds only in-frame clones and misses some; the assay was immunoSEQ multiplex PCR. The sample comprises about 14,000 clones, approximately 91% of which are singletons, and approximately 2.5% rests with the top ten. The specimen was peripheral blood. The receptors were gathered from a human donor in a cohort sampled during active COVID-19. Each CDR3 is given without its conserved first and last residue.

>TRBV7-6|TRBJ2-2
ASSPAPGQVTGELF
>TRBV24-1|TRBJ2-3
ATRAGGQGTQY
>TRBV6-5|TRBJ2-3
ASSWAGTDTQY
>TRBV15|TRBJ2-1
ATSRGRSGVNEQF
>TRBV11-2|TRBJ2-6
ASSAGEGANVLT
>TRBV30|TRBJ1-2
AAASSFFYGYT
>TRBV18|TRBJ1-1
ASSPGGGHTEAF
>TRBV11-2|TRBJ2-2
ASSLVSLASNTGELF
>TRBV5-4|TRBJ2-7
ASSLGPGTGVYEQY
>TRBV18|TRBJ1-3
ASRDSSGNTIY
>TRBV5-1|TRBJ1-1
ASSLAQGGGTEAF
>TRBV10-3|TRBJ2-3
AIGVGQGIDTQY
>TRBV11-3|TRBJ2-7
ASSPGWASYEQY
>TRBV29-1|TRBJ2-1
SVEDFAGRQGAIDEQF
>TRBV19|TRBJ2-6
ASSTGGAGGANVLT
>TRBV3-1/TRBV3-2|TRBJ2-1
ASSRTGGNEQF
>TRBV9|TRBJ2-3
ASSVAAGSTDTQY
>TRBV7-2|TRBJ2-1
ASSPMANEQF
>TRBV3-1/TRBV3-2|TRBJ2-7
ARTAPWSYEQY
>TRBV6-2/TRBV6-3|TRBJ2-1
ASSVSRNEQF
>TRBV6-2/TRBV6-3|TRBJ2-1
ASSYTGIAGRTEQF
>TRBV7-2|TRBJ2-4
ASSRTGEGNIQY
>TRBV19|TRBJ1-1
ASEEDRWNTEAF
>TRBV24-1|TRBJ2-2
ATSDRGMGNTGELF
>TRBV27|TRBJ1-1
ASSRVGNTEAF
>TRBV19|TRBJ1-6
ASSIGGRINSPLH
>TRBV12-3/TRBV12-4|TRBJ2-7
ASSLMSSYEQY
>TRBV11-2|TRBJ1-3
ASSPTISGNTIY
>TRBV3-1/TRBV3-2|TRBJ2-3
ASSSRSLAGLTDTQY
>TRBV4-1|TRBJ2-7
ASLEQGTYEQY
>TRBV7-6|TRBJ2-1
ASSSFDNEQF
>TRBV7-2|TRBJ2-7
ASSLELSGGYEQY
>TRBV20-1|TRBJ2-5
SASSGGAYQETQY
>TRBV11-1|TRBJ2-5
ASSLGEVETQY
>TRBV10-3|TRBJ1-1
AISEYGTGDSAEAF
>TRBV7-2|TRBJ1-5
ASSLAAGQADQPQH
>TRBV2|TRBJ1-2
ASGDDRRYGYT
>TRBV5-3|TRBJ1-1
ARSALGGTEAF
>TRBV11-2|TRBJ2-2
ASSPTASGFGTGELF
>TRBV2|TRBJ2-1
ASSIRTSGAYNEQF
>TRBV1|TRBJ1-2
TSSQVTGEMGYT
>TRBV7-9|TRBJ2-4
ASSLGQGLAKNIQY
>TRBV5-4|TRBJ1-2
ASSLMDRVDGGYT
>TRBV18|TRBJ2-4
ASSLDSFKNIQY
>TRBV6-2/TRBV6-3|TRBJ1-5
ASSYLRAGQPQH
>TRBV5-1|TRBJ2-3
ASSPGATDTQY
>TRBV14|TRBJ2-3
ASSLVPGATQY
>TRBV19|TRBJ2-1
ATSLMGGAENEQF
>TRBV14|TRBJ1-1
ASSQDWAGRTEAF
>TRBV5-6|TRBJ1-1
ASSWDRGNTEAF
>TRBV5-1|TRBJ2-7
ASSQSAGAVYEQY
>TRBV18|TRBJ1-3
ASSPPSGEDTIY
>TRBV5-1|TRBJ2-2
ASSLMAGGGELF
>TRBV7-2|TRBJ1-4
ASSTQTGTNEKLF
>TRBV9|TRBJ2-1
ASSTSGGPIYNEQF
>TRBV3-1/TRBV3-2|TRBJ1-2
ASSQAGGGINGYT
>TRBV20-1|TRBJ1-5
SASPSAYSNQPQH
>TRBV6-5|TRBJ1-1
ASSRGGETEAF
>TRBV6-6|TRBJ2-3
ASSSPNTDTQY